The rows below give T cell receptor beta chains drawn from one sample of a study of PD-1 blockade in classical Hodgkin lymphoma. Measured with immunoSEQ multiplex PCR; TCRdb has only the in-frame clones, and not every one. The data hold about 110,000 clones, with 80% to 90% observed a single time. The specimen was peripheral blood mononuclear cells (PBMCs), collected before the second cycle of nivolumab. The receptors derive from a human donor with classical Hodgkin lymphoma. CDR3s include the opening cysteine and the closing phenylalanine or tryptophan. D genes are given only for firm matches. Size is omitted from some rows. Given values are once, few, many or a class for expanded clones.

d_gene	v_gene	j_gene	abundance	CDR3aa	CDR3nt
NA	TRBV6-1	TRBJ1-1	NA	CASSESGGTTEAFF	TGTGCCAGCAGTGAATCGGGGGGCACGACTGAAGCTTTCTTT
NA	TRBV7-2	TRBJ1-3	NA	CASSRQSSGNTIYF	TGTGCCAGCAGTAGACAGAGCTCTGGAAACACCATATATTTT
NA	TRBV19	TRBJ1-1	NA	CAPALGANTEAFF	TGTGCCCCAGCCCTTGGGGCGAACACTGAAGCTTTCTTT
NA	TRBV28	TRBJ1-1	NA	CATVTGRLNTEAFF	TGTGCCACCGTCACGGGCAGGTTGAACACTGAAGCTTTCTTT
NA	TRBV2	TRBJ2-5	NA	CASSDEYQETQYF	TGTGCCAGCAGTGACGAGTACCAAGAGACCCAGTACTTC
NA	TRBV27	TRBJ2-1	NA	CASSLGAVYNEQFF	TGTGCCAGCAGTTTAGGGGCAGTGTACAATGAGCAGTTCTTC
NA	TRBV18	TRBJ1-4	NA	CASSTSGEKLFF	TGTGCCAGCTCAACCTCCGGTGAAAAACTGTTTTTT
NA	TRBV14	TRBJ2-7	NA	CASSQDSVRTVYEQYF	TGTGCCAGCAGCCAAGATTCGGTCAGGACGGTCTACGAGCAGTACTTC
TRBD1	TRBV19	TRBJ2-7	NA	CASSLDRGVEQYF	TGTGCCAGTAGTCTGGACAGGGGAGTCGAGCAGTACTTC
NA	TRBV4-1	TRBJ2-7	NA	CASSQDLWGYSYEQYF	TGCGCCAGCAGCCAAGATCTTTGGGGGTATTCCTACGAGCAGTACTTC
NA	TRBV9	TRBJ1-1	few	CASSVGTEPEAFF	TGTGCCAGCAGCGTAGGAACTGAGCCCGAAGCTTTCTTT
NA	TRBV25-1	TRBJ2-6	NA	CASSAPGRGANVLTF	TGTGCCAGCAGTGCCCCCGGACGTGGGGCCAACGTCCTGACTTTC
NA	TRBV7-2	TRBJ1-4	NA	CASSSSGSGEKLFF	TGTGCCAGCAGCTCCTCAGGGTCCGGTGAAAAACTGTTTTTT
NA	TRBV11-2	TRBJ1-4	NA	CASNVIGREKLFF	TGTGCCAGCAACGTTATTGGACGGGAAAAACTGTTTTTT
NA	TRBV7-2	TRBJ1-2	NA	CASRYSAGAQGYTF	TGTGCCAGCAGATATAGTGCGGGGGCGCAGGGCTACACCTTC
NA	TRBV5-1	TRBJ1-2	NA	CASSQGLGDYGYTF	TGCGCCAGCTCCCAAGGACTCGGGGACTATGGCTACACCTTC
TRBD1	TRBV5-4	TRBJ2-3	NA	CASRITGGTDTQYF	TGTGCCAGCAGGATTACAGGGGGCACAGATACGCAGTATTTT
NA	TRBV4-3	TRBJ1-2	NA	CASSQEHIQGYGYTF	TGCGCCAGCAGCCAAGAGCACATCCAGGGCTATGGCTACACCTTC
NA	TRBV10-3	TRBJ1-1	NA	CAISDSPQLNTEAFF	TGTGCCATCAGTGACTCCCCCCAGCTGAACACTGAAGCTTTCTTT
NA	TRBV7-2	TRBJ1-1	NA	CASSSSTRPNGAFF	TGTGCCAGCAGCTCAAGCACTAGGCCGAACGGGGCTTTCTTT
TRBD1	TRBV15	TRBJ1-1	NA	CATARQGSTEAFF	TGTGCCACCGCACGACAGGGAAGCACTGAAGCTTTCTTT
TRBD1	TRBV30	TRBJ1-1	NA	CAWSVQGLGFTEAFF	TGTGCCTGGAGTGTACAGGGGCTTGGGTTCACTGAAGCTTTCTTT
NA	TRBV29-1	TRBJ1-2	NA	CSATGTIHGYTF	TGCAGCGCCACCGGGACAATCCATGGCTACACCTTC
NA	TRBV23-1	TRBJ2-2	NA	CASSWSGGLNTGELFF	TGCGCCAGCAGTTGGTCCGGGGGCCTCAACACCGGGGAGCTGTTTTTT
TRBD2	TRBV18	TRBJ2-6	NA	CASSPQLAGVRPGANVLTF	TGTGCCAGCTCACCACAACTAGCGGGAGTTCGGCCTGGGGCCAACGTCCTGACTTTC
NA	TRBV28	TRBJ1-5	NA	CASSFGGIGNQPQHF	TGTGCCAGCAGTTTCGGCGGGATTGGCAATCAGCCCCAGCATTTT
TRBD1	TRBV18	TRBJ2-7	NA	CASSPEGTGVSYEQYF	TGTGCCAGCTCCCCAGAGGGGACAGGTGTCTCCTACGAGCAGTACTTC
NA	TRBV2	TRBJ2-5	NA	CASTWGKETQYF	TGTGCCAGCACGTGGGGGAAAGAGACCCAGTACTTC
NA	TRBV7-2	TRBJ2-3	NA	CASSPLMDTQYF	TGTGCCAGCAGCCCTCTAATGGATACGCAGTATTTT
NA	TRBV6-5	TRBJ2-2	NA	CASSSHTDTGELFF	TGTGCCAGCAGTTCCCATACGGACACCGGGGAGCTGTTTTTT
TRBD2	TRBV6-6	TRBJ2-2	NA	CASSTQRDYTGELFF	TGTGCCAGCAGTACGCAGCGGGACTACACCGGGGAGCTGTTTTTT
NA	TRBV19	TRBJ2-2	once	CASSIVRGTPTGELFF	TGTGCCAGTAGTATAGTTCGGGGAACACCCACCGGGGAGCTGTTTTTT
NA	TRBV6-6	TRBJ2-7	NA	CASSYRGGRFQYF	TGTGCCAGCAGTTACCGTGGGGGCCGCTTTCAGTACTTC
NA	TRBV6-6	TRBJ1-2	NA	CASSYSRGNYGYTF	TGTGCCAGCAGTTACTCCAGGGGCAACTATGGCTACACCTTC
NA	TRBV5-1	TRBJ1-3	NA	CASSLDSTSGNTIYF	TGCGCCAGCAGCCTAGACAGCACCTCTGGAAACACCATATATTTT
NA	TRBV5-5	TRBJ2-5	NA	CASSGPDPWETQYF	TGTGCCAGCAGCGGGCCGGACCCCTGGGAGACCCAGTACTTC
NA	TRBV4-3	TRBJ2-3	NA	CASSQGLLTDTQYF	TGCGCCAGCAGCCAAGGGCTACTCACAGATACGCAGTATTTT
NA	TRBV7-9	TRBJ2-3	NA	CASSLLADKTGTPTQYF	TGTGCCAGCAGCTTATTGGCAGACAAAACCGGGACTCCTACGCAGTATTTT
NA	TRBV19	TRBJ2-7	NA	CASSQGGLSSYEQYF	TGTGCCAGTAGTCAAGGCGGGTTAAGCTCCTACGAGCAGTACTTC